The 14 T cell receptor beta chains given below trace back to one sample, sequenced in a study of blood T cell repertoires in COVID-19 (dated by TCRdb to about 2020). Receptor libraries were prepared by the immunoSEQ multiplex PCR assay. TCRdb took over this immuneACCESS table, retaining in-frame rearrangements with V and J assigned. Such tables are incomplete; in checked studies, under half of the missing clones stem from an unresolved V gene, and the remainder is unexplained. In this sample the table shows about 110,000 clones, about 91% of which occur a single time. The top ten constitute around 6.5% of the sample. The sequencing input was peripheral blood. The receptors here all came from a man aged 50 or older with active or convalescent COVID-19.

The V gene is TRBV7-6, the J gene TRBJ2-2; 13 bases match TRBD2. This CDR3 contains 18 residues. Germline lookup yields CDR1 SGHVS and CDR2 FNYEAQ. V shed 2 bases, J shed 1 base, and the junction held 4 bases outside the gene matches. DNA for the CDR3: TGTGCCAGCAGCTTATCAACTAGCGGGAGGGTGAACACCGGGGAGCTGTTTTTT. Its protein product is CASSLSTSGRVNTGELFF. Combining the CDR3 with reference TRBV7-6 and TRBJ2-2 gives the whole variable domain GAGVSQSPRYKVTKRGQDVALRCDPISGHVSLYWYRQALGQGPEFLTYFNYEAQQDKSGLPNDRFSAERPEGSISTLTIQRTEQRDSAMYRCASSLSTSGRVNTGELFFGEGSRLTVL.

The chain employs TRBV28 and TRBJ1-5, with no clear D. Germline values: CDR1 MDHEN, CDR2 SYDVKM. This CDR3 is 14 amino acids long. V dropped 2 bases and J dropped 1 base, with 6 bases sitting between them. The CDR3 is CASSLLLSNQPQHF. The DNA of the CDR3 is TGTGCCAGCAGTTTACTCCTCAGCAATCAGCCCCAGCATTTT.

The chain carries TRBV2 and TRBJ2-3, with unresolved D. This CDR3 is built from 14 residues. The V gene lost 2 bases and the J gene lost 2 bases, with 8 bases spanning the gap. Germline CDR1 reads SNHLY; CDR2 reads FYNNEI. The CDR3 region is CASSESQVTDTQYF. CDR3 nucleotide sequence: TGTGCCAGCAGTGAATCTCAGGTCACAGATACGCAGTATTTT.

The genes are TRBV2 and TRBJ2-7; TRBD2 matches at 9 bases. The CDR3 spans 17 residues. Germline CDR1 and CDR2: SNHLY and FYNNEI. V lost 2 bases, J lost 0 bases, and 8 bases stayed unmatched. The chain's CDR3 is CASSENRAGGPSYEQYF. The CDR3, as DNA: TGTGCCAGCAGTGAAAATAGAGCGGGAGGCCCCTCCTACGAGCAGTACTTC.

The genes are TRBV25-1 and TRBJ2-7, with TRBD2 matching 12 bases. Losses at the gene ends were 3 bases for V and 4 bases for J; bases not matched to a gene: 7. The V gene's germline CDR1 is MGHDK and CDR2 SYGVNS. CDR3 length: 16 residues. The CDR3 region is CASSETGLAGGYEQYF. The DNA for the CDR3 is TGTGCCAGCAGTGAGACCGGGCTAGCGGGAGGGTACGAGCAGTACTTC.

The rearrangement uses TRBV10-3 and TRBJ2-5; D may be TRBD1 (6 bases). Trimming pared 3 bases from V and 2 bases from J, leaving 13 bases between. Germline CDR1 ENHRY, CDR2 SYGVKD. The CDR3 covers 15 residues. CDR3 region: CAISDRGKSQETQYF. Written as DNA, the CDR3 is TGTGCCATCAGTGATAGGGGGAAATCGCAAGAGACCCAGTACTTC.

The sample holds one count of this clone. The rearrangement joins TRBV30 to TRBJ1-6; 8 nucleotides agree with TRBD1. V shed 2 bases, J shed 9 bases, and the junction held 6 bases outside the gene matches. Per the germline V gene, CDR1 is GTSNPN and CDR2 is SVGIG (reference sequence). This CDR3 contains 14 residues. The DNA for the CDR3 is TGTGCCTGGAGTTCAGGGGGCACGATTTCACCCCTCCACTTT. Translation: CAWSSGGTISPLHF.

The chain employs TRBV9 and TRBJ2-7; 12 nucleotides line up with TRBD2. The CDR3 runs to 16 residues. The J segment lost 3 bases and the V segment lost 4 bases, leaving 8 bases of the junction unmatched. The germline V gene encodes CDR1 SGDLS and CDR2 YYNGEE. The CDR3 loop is CASSPSGTSGFYEQYF. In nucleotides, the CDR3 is TGTGCCAGCAGCCCTTCCGGGACTAGCGGGTTCTACGAGCAGTACTTC.

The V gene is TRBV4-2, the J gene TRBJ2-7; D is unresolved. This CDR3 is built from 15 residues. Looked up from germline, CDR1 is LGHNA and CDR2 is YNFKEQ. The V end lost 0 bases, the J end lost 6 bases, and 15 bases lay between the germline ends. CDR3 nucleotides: TGTGCCAGCAGCCAAGAGGATCTCCAAGCAGGCGAGCAGTACTTC. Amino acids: CASSQEDLQAGEQYF.

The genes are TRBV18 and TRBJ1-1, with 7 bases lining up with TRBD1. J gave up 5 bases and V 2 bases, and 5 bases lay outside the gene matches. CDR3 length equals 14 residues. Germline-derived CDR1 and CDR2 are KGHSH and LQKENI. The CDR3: CASSPYRGGTEAFF. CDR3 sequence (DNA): TGTGCCAGCTCACCATACAGGGGCGGAACTGAAGCTTTCTTT.

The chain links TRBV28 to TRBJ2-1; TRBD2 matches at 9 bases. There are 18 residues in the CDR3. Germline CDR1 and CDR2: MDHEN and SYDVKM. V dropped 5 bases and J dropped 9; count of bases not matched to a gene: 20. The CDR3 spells CASSRAGGRGYIRTEQFF. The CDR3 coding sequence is TGTGCCAGCAGTCGAGCGGGAGGACGGGGCTACATCCGAACTGAGCAGTTCTTC. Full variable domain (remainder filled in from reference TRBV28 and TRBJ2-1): DVKVTQSSRYLVKRTGEKVFLECVQDMDHENMFWYRQDPGLGLRLIYFSYDVKMKEKGDIPEGYSVSREKKERFSLILESASTNQTSMYLCASSRAGGRGYIRTEQFFGPGTRLTVL.

The DNA for the CDR3 is TGTGCCAGCAGTTACAGGGGGCGAACAGATACGCAGTATTTT. As protein: CASSYRGRTDTQYF. The chain carries TRBV6-5 and TRBJ2-3, with 7 bases that match TRBD1. The V gene end was trimmed by 2 bases and the J gene end by 3 bases; junction bases not matched to a gene: 2. The CDR3 extends over 14 amino acids. Germline CDR1 MNHEY, CDR2 SVGAGI.

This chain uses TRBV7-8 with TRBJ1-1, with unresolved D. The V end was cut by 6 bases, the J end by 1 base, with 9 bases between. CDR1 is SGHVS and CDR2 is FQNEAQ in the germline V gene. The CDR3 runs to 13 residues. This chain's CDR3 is CASRGGGNTEAFF. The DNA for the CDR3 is TGTGCCAGCAGGGGTGGCGGGAACACTGAAGCTTTCTTT.

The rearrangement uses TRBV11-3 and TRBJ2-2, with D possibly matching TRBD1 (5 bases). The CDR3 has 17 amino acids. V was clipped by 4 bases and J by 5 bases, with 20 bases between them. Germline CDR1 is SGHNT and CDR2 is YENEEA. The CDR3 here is CASSSSDSYPRTGELFF. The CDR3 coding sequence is TGTGCCAGCAGCTCCAGCGACAGCTACCCGAGGACCGGGGAGCTGTTTTTT.